This TCR beta chain came from a study of OX40 agonist ivuxolimab in advanced cancers. Study-wide results and caveats: Both CD4+ and CD8+ T cell populations in blood had undergone clonal expansion by week 6 at 0.1 to 3.0 mg/kg. Among the lowest peripheral clonal expansion occurred in 0.1-3.0 mg/kg partial responders.

For this clone: Its antigen is not identified.

The data were produced by immunoSEQ multiplex PCR, yet TCRdb's version contains in-frame clones alone and is incomplete. This table has 50,000 to 55,000 clones, over 75% appearing once. J gave up 7 bases and V 8 bases, and 2 bases lay outside the gene matches. The CDR3 has 11 amino acids. Germline-derived CDR1 and CDR2 are MGHDK and SYGVNS. The cohort excluded patients with autoimmune disease history or systemic immunosuppression. This chain links TRBV25-1 with TRBJ2-1, with 7 bases matching TRBD2. The sequence came from an adult with an advanced solid tumor such as melanoma, head and neck, liver or kidney cancer. Sequencing was performed on CD4+ or CD8+ T cells sorted from blood, taken in a trial of the OX40 agonist ivuxolimab. The CDR3 reads CASSRGNEQFF. The CDR3 nucleotides read TGTGCCAGCTCGCGGGGGAATGAGCAGTTCTTC.